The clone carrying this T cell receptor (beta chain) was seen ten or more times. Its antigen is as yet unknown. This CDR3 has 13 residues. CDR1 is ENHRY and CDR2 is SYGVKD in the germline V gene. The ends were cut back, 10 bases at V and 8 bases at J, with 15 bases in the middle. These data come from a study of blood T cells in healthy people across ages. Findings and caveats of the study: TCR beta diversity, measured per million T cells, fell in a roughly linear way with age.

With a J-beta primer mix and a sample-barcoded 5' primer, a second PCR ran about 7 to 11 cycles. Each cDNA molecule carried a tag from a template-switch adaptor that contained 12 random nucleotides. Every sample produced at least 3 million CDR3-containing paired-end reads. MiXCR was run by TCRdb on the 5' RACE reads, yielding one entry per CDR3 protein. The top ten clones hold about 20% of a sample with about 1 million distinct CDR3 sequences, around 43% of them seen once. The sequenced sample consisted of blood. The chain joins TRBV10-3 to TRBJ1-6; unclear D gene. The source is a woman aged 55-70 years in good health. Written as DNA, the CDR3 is TGTGCCACGACCGATTTACCGGATTCACCCCTCCACTTT. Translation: CATTDLPDSPLHF.